The sequence of this T cell receptor beta chain was determined in a study of CD8+CD57+ T cells in acquired aplastic anemia. Study overall: Mean DNA quantity obtained from sorted CD4+ and CD8+ cells was 3 to 4 ug.

Using genomic DNA as the template, TCR beta VDJ and CDR3 profiling was carried out. MiXCR, applied by TCRdb to the reads, yields one record per CDR3 protein. The sample includes some 290,000 distinct CDR3 sequences, roughly three fifths of them seen just once. At least ten counts were recorded for this clonotype. Its antigen is unknown. Germline values: CDR1 MNHEY, CDR2 SVGAGI. This CDR3 has 17 residues. Unmatched junction bases numbered 9, after V lost 4 bases and J lost 0 bases. Study-level points and caveats: CD8+ Simpson's diversity showed no significant patient-control difference. Patients and controls had in common approximately 29 CD8+ CDR3 sequences.

What was sequenced was sorted CD4+, CD8+, or CD8+CD57+ T cells (not recorded which) from PBMCs. The V call is TRBV6-5, the J call TRBJ2-7, with 10 positions matching TRBD1. The sequence came from a human donor with severe aplastic anemia or a healthy control (not recorded which). This chain's CDR3 is CASSSIGTGEVSYEQYF. CDR3 in DNA: TGTGCCAGCAGTTCGATTGGGACAGGGGAAGTCTCCTACGAGCAGTACTTC.